This T cell receptor (beta chain) is from a study of early T cells in non-severe SARS-CoV-2 infection. About the research overall: Unsorted whole-blood RNA was sequenced in bulk, leaving chains unpaired.

The TCR library protocol was used to attach unique molecular identifiers. These identifiers were attached to individual cDNA molecules. TCRdb recomputed calls from the 5' RACE reads with MiXCR, one row per CDR3 protein. The sample holds under 35,000 distinct CDR3 sequences, 2.9% seen once. This clonotype was seen many times. The antigen is undetermined. Notes on the study in general: Anti-spike CD8 responses were favored by VDJdb matching, which missed private and CD4 specificities.

The CDR3 length is 17 residues. Germline V gene data show CDR1 as SGHTA and CDR2 as FQGNSA. The V and J ends lost 1 base and 1 base, in that order; junction bases with no gene match: 5. Source material: whole blood. V and J are TRBV7-2 and TRBJ2-3; 10 bases are shared with TRBD2. The clonotype originates from an adult who was a healthcare worker with PCR-confirmed SARS-CoV-2 infection or an uninfected control (not recorded which). CDR3 protein: CASSLGSGTSGTDTQYF. The CDR3 nucleotides read TGTGCCAGCAGCTTAGGGTCGGGGACTAGCGGCACAGATACGCAGTATTTT.